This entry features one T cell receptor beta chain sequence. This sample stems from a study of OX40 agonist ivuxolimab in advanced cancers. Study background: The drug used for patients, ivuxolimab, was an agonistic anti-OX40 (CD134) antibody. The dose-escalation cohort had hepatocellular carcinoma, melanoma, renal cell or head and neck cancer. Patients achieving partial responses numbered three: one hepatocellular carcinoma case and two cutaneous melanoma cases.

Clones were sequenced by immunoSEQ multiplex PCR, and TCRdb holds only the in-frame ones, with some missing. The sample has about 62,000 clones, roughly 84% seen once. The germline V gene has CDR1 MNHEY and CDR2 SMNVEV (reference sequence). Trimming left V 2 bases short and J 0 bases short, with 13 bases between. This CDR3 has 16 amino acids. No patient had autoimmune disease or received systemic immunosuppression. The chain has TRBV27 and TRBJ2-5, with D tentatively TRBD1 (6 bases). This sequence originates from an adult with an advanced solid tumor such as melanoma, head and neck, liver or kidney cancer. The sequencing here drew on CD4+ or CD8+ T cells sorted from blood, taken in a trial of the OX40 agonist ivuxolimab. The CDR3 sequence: CASSLRSTGHQETQYF. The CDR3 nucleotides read TGTGCCAGCAGTTTAAGGTCCACAGGGCACCAAGAGACCCAGTACTTC.